This T cell receptor beta chain was found in a study of cytomegalovirus exposure and HLA in healthy donors. Germline CDR1 is MNHNY and CDR2 is SVGAGI (reference sequence). The V end lost 6 bases, the J end lost 6 bases, and 20 bases lay between the germline ends. The CDR3 extends over 15 amino acids. Both 60 Vbeta primers and 13 Jbeta primers went into the PCR. Sequencing was performed with immunoSEQ multiplex PCR; in TCRdb, only in-frame clones are kept and a portion is missing. Among about 98,000 clones listed, under 75% were seen once. Note on this clone: Its antigen is undetermined.

Study-level findings and limits: Across donors, sequencing depth was assumed by presence/absence analyses to be roughly uniform.

V is TRBV6-6 and J is TRBJ1-2; no reliable D call. This clonotype was obtained from a man aged 45 to 65 in good health and CMV-seronegative. Source material: PBMCs. CDR3 residues: CASRTRETEKDGYTF. The CDR3 nucleotides read TGTGCCAGCAGGACCCGGGAGACTGAAAAAGATGGCTACACCTTC.